This T cell receptor beta chain was profiled in a study of human T cells and chemical hapten exposure. Broader study findings: Expanded TCRs grouped into significantly more large CDR3 similarity clusters than controls produced.

Regarding time point: pre-sensitization, week 0. Sample treatment: therapeutic diphenylcyclopropenone sensitization with weekly scalp DPC. It was unfractionated whole blood from which total RNA was extracted. This clonotype was observed a handful of times. Its specificity is unknown. CDR3 length: 14 residues. The germline gives CDR1 MNHEY, CDR2 SVGEGT. Trimming stripped 8 bases from V and 3 bases from J, with 11 bases between. One entry per CDR3 protein results from TCRdb running MiXCR on the RACE reads. The sample has fewer than 300,000 distinct CDR3 sequences, about 9% seen once. This chain connects TRBV6-2 or TRBV6-3 to TRBJ2-6, with D unresolved. The sequence was collected from a middle-aged woman with alopecia areata. Some clones in this sample may be carry-over from other donors' samples. The specimen comprised whole blood, sampled in connection with sensitization to the hapten diphenylcyclopropenone (DPC). The CDR3 loop is CASSDGYGANVLTF. DNA of the CDR3: TGTGCCAGCTCCGACGGGTATGGGGCCAACGTCCTGACTTTC.